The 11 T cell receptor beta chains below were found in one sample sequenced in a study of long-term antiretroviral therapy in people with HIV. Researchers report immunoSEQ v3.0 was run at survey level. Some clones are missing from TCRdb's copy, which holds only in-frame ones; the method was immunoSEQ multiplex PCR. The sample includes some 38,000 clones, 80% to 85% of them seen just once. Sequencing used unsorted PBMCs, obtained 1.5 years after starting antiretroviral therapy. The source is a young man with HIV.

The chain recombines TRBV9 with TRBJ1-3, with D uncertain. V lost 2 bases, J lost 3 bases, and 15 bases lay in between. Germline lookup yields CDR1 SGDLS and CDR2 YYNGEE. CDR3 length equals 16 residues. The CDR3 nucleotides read TGTGCCAGCAGCGTTAGTGACCCTATTATTGGAAACACCATATATTTT. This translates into CASSVSDPIIGNTIYF.

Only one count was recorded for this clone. The CDR3 bases are TGTGCCAGCAGTTTATCGGGCAGGCAAGAGACCCAGTACTTC. It is translated as CASSLSGRQETQYF. This rearrangement joins TRBV27 to TRBJ2-5; D remains unclear. V was cut by 0 bases and J by 2 bases, with 7 bases left in between. Germline CDR1 MNHEY, CDR2 SMNVEV (reference sequence). The CDR3 runs 14 residues.

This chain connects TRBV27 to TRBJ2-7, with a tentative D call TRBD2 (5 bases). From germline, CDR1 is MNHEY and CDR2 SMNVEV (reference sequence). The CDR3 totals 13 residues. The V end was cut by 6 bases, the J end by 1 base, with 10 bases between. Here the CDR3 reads CASSPGESYEQYF. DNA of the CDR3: TGTGCCAGCAGCCCCGGGGAATCCTACGAGCAGTACTTC.

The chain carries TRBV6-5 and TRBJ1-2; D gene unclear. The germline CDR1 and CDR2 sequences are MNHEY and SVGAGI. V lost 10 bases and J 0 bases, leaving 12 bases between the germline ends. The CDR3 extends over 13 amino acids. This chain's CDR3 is CATNTVANYGYTF. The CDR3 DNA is TGTGCCACAAACACAGTAGCTAACTATGGCTACACCTTC.

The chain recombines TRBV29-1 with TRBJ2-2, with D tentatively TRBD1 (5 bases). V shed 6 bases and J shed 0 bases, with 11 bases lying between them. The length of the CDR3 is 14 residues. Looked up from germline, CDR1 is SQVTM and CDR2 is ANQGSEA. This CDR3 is CSVTQTANTGELFF. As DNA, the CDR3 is TGCAGCGTCACTCAGACAGCGAACACCGGGGAGCTGTTTTTT.

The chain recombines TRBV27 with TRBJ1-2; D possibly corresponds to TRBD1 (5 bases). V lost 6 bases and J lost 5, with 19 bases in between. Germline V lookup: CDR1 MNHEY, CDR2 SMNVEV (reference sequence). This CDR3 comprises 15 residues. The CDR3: CASRTEQGGGYGYTF. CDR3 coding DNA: TGTGCCAGCAGGACCGAGCAGGGAGGAGGGTATGGCTACACCTTC.

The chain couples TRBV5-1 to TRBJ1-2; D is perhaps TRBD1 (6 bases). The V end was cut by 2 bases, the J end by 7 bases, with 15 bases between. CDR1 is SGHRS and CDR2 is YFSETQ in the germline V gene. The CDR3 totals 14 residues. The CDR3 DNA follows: TGCGCCAGCAGCTTTGGGTCAGGGGAAGGTGGCTACACCTTC. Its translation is CASSFGSGEGGYTF. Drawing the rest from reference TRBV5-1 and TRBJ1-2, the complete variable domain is KAGVTQTPRYLIKTRGQQVTLSCSPISGHRSVSWYQQTPGQGLQFLFEYFSETQRNKGNFPGRFSGRQFSNSRSEMNVSTLELGDSALYLCASSFGSGEGGYTFGSGTRLTVV.

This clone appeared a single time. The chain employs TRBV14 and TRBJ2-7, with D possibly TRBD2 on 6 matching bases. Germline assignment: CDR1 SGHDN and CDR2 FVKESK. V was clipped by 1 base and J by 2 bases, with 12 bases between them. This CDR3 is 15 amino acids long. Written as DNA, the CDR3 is TGTGCCAGCAGCCAAGGACTAGTCCCTCCCTACGAGCAGTACTTC. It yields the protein CASSQGLVPPYEQYF.

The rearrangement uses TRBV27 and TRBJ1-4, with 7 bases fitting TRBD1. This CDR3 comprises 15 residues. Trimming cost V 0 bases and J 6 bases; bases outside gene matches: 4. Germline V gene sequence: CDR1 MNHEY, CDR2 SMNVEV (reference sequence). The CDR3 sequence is CASSLSRQGDEKLFF. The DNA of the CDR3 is TGTGCCAGCAGTTTATCGCGGCAGGGGGATGAAAAACTGTTTTTT. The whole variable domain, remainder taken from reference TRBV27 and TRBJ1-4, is EAQVTQNPRYLITVTGKKLTVTCSQNMNHEYMSWYRQDPGLGLRQIYYSMNVEVTDKGDVPEGYKVSRKEKRNFPLILESPSPNQTSLYFCASSLSRQGDEKLFFGSGTQLSVL.

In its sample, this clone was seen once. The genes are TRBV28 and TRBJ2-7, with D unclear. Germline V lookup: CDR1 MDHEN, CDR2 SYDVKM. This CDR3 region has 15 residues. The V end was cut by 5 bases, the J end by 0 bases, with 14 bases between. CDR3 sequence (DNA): TGTGCCAGCAGTCCCCGGGCTCCAAGCTCCTACGAGCAGTACTTC. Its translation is CASSPRAPSSYEQYF. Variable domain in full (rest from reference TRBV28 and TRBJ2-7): DVKVTQSSRYLVKRTGEKVFLECVQDMDHENMFWYRQDPGLGLRLIYFSYDVKMKEKGDIPEGYSVSREKKERFSLILESASTNQTSMYLCASSPRAPSSYEQYFGPGTRLTVT.

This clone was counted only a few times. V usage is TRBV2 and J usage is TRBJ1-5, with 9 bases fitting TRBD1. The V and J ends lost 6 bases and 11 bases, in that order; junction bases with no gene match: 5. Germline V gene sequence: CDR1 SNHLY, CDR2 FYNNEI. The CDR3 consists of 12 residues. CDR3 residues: CASSLGTGTQHF. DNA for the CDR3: TGTGCCAGCAGCCTAGGGACAGGGACCCAGCATTTT.